This T cell receptor (beta chain) appears in the sequencing data of a study of early T cells in non-severe SARS-CoV-2 infection. Looking at the study overall: Sequencing was performed on bulk RNA from unsorted whole blood, leaving chains unpaired. Whole-study findings and limits: The VDJdb matching leaned toward anti-spike CD8 responses and overlooked private and CD4 specificities.

Individual cDNA molecules received unique molecular identifiers. From the 5' RACE reads, TCRdb called clonotypes with MiXCR, one entry per CDR3 protein. The sample consists of 65,000 to 90,000 distinct CDR3 sequences, around 12% of them appearing once. This clonotype was seen only a few times. Its antigen is unknown. Trimming shortened V by 2 bases and J by 2 bases, and 13 bases separated the two germline ends. Germline loops: CDR1 SGHAT, CDR2 FQNNGV. This CDR3 has 15 residues. Material: whole blood. This sequence originates from an adult who was a healthcare worker with PCR-confirmed SARS-CoV-2 infection or an uninfected control (not recorded which). This chain links TRBV11-2 with TRBJ2-7; possible D gene TRBD2, 7 bases. The CDR3 sequence: CASSLRRGTTYEQYF. The CDR3 DNA is TGTGCCAGCAGCTTACGTAGGGGGACTACCTACGAGCAGTACTTC.